This TCR beta chain is from a study of T cell changes during pregnancy in multiple sclerosis. TCRdb keeps only in-frame clones here, not all; method: immunoSEQ multiplex PCR. The table shows roughly 89,000 clones, with approximately 95% occurring only once. The junction had 4 bases not matched to a gene; V was cut back by 6 bases and J by 6 bases. The CDR3 extends over 13 amino acids. CDR1 is SQVTM and CDR2 is ANQGSEA in the germline V gene. This specimen was peripheral blood, taken after pregnancy. The V call is TRBV29-1, the J call TRBJ1-4, with 10 bases aligning to TRBD1. The origin of this receptor is a female donor in good health, enrolled as a control in a pregnancy study. CDR3 protein: CSVSGQGYEKLFF. The CDR3 DNA sequence: TGCAGCGTGTCGGGACAGGGGTATGAAAAACTGTTTTTT.